This TCR beta chain was profiled in a study of blood T cells in healthy people across ages. Study-wide points: It was the long-lived donors that had more naive CD4+ cells and higher diversity than aged donors.

A second PCR of 7 to 11 cycles used a sample-barcoded 5' primer and a J-beta primer mix. One entry per CDR3 protein results from TCRdb running MiXCR on the 5' RACE reads. The data hold over 1,500,000 distinct CDR3 sequences, with approximately 50% observed a single time. Comments on this clonotype: What it binds is not known.

The CDR3 length is 14 residues. V dropped 6 bases and J dropped 8; count of bases not matched to a gene: 9. Germline lookup yields CDR1 LNHNV and CDR2 YYDKDF (reference sequence). The material sequenced was blood. The clonotype comes from a middle-aged woman in good health. The chain links TRBV15 to TRBJ2-1; TRBD1 matches at 8 bases. CDR3 protein: CATSRTGPGDEQFF. CDR3 DNA: TGTGCCACCAGTAGGACAGGGCCGGGCGATGAGCAGTTCTTC.